This T cell receptor beta chain was retrieved from a study of T cells in Graves' hyperthyroidism and ophthalmopathy. Study outcomes and limitations: Separating ophthalmopathy from stable hyperthyroidism was achieved by a 13 V-J model.

Details on this clonotype: Its antigen is unknown.

TCR beta CDR3 regions were amplified from RNA. HTBI primers were the set used in a first-round RT-PCR of the TCR CDR3. TCRdb processed the multiplex PCR reads anew with MiXCR; each CDR3 protein has one entry. The sample carries 300,000 to 450,000 distinct CDR3 sequences, more than 12% recorded once. The V and J ends lost 6 bases and 4 bases, in that order; junction bases with no gene match: 12. CDR1 and CDR2 (germline): SNHLY, FYNNEI. The CDR3 is made up of 17 amino acids. Inclusion characteristics of ophthalmopathy patients comprised a Clinical Activity Score of at least 3, a NOSPECS grade of at least 4, and duration under 3 months. The study left out patients who had uncontrolled infection, other autoimmune disease, pregnancy or lactation.

The V call is TRBV2, the J call TRBJ2-2, with 9 bases lining up with TRBD2. This clonotype was obtained from a young woman with Graves' ophthalmopathy. Sequencing was carried out using blood. CDR3 in amino acids: CASRPWGLAGSTGELFF. The CDR3 DNA is TGTGCCAGCAGACCCTGGGGGCTAGCGGGGTCCACCGGGGAGCTGTTTTTT.